This T cell receptor beta chain was sequenced for a study of beta chain features in type 1 diabetes. This clone turned up a few times. Its target is not known. Findings and caveats of the study: Among all four CD4+ subsets, Type 1 diabetes patients had TCRB CDR3s that were moderately but significantly shorter.

The investigators reverse transcribed all of the isolated RNA, so they sequenced expressed TCRB transcripts. Sequencing used immunoSEQ multiplex PCR; TCRdb keeps in-frame clones, though not all of them. The repertoire consists of some 350,000 clones, with over 9% occurring once and the leading ten covering about 0.6%. The CDR3 contains 15 residues. Trimming took 4 bases from V and 2 from J; bases not matched to a gene: 7. This receptor was taken from a man between 25 and 39 years old with type 1 diabetes. The specimen sequenced was central memory CD4+ T cells from blood. The chain recombines TRBV23-1 with TRBJ2-7; 8 bases are a match to TRBD1. TRBV23-1 is filed as an ORF, its function uncertain. CDR3 region: CASSPRQGPTYEQYF. The DNA for the CDR3 is TGCGCCAGCAGTCCTCGACAGGGGCCCACCTACGAGCAGTACTTC.